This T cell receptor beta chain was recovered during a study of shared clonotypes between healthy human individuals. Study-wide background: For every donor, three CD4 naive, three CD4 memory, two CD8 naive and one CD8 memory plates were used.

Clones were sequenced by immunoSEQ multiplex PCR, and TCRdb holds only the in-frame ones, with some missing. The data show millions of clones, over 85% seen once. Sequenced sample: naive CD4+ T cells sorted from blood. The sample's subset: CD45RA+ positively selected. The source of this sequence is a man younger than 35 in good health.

CDR3 DNA sequence: TGTGCTAGTGGTCGCGGACACGGTGGCTACACCTTC. Its translation is CASGRGHGGYTF. The chain has TRBV12-5 and TRBJ1-2; TRBD1 might be the D (5 bases). V lost 5 bases to trimming and J lost 7 bases, with 11 bases between them. The CDR3 is 12 residues long. Per the germline V gene, CDR1 is LGHNT and CDR2 is FRNRAP.